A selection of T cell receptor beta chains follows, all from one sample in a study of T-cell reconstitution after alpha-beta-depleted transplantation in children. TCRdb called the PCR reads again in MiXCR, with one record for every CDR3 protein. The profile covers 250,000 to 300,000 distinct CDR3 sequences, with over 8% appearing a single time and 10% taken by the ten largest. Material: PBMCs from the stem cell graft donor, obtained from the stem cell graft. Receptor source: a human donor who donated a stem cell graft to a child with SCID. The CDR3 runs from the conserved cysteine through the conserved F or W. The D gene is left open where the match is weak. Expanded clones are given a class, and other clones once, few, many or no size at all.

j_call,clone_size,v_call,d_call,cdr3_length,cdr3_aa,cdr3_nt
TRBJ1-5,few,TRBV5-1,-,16,CASSLGGTGIGQPQHF,TGCGCCAGCAGCCTGGGGGGAACAGGGATAGGGCAGCCCCAGCATTTT
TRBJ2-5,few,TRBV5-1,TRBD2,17,CASSFRAGGDPGETQYF,TGCGCCAGCAGCTTCCGAGCGGGGGGCGACCCGGGTGAGACCCAGTACTTC
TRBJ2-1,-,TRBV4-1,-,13,CASGPEEGNEQFF,TGCGCCAGCGGCCCCGAAGAGGGGAATGAGCAGTTCTTC
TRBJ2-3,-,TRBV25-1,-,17,CASSPYSGTLGTDTQYF,TGTGCCAGCAGTCCCTACTCCGGGACTTTGGGTACAGATACGCAGTATTTT
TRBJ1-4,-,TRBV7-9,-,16,CASSSIPGGTNEKLFF,TGTGCCAGCAGCTCGATACCCGGGGGCACTAATGAAAAACTGTTTTTT
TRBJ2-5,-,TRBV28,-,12,CASTTLWETQYF,TGTGCCAGCACGACGCTCTGGGAGACCCAGTACTTC
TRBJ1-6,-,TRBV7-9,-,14,CASSIAGRYSPLHF,TGTGCCAGCAGCATAGCCGGACGTTATTCACCCCTCCACTTT
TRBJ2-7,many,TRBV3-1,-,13,CASSPFKAYEQYF,TGTGCCAGCAGCCCCTTCAAAGCGTACGAGCAGTACTTC
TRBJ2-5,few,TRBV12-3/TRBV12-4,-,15,CASSFRAVSQETQYF,TGTGCCAGCAGTTTTAGGGCAGTATCACAAGAGACCCAGTACTTC
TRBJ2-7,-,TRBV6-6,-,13,CASVRATSYEQYF,TGTGCCAGCGTAAGGGCTACCTCCTACGAGCAGTACTTC
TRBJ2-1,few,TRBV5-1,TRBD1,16,CASSYRSGTAHNEQFF,TGCGCCAGCAGCTATAGGTCCGGGACAGCCCACAATGAGCAGTTCTTC
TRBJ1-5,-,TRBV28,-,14,CASTKAGGNQPQHF,TGTGCCAGCACCAAGGCAGGGGGCAATCAGCCCCAGCATTTT
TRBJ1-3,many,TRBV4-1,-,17,CASSQVGLADSGNTIYF,TGCGCCAGCAGCCAAGTGGGATTAGCCGACTCTGGAAACACCATATATTTT
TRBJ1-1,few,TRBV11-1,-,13,CASSFGKNTEAFF,TGTGCCAGCAGCTTTGGCAAGAACACTGAAGCTTTCTTT
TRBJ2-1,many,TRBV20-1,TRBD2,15,CSARVSSGSYNEQFF,TGCAGTGCTAGAGTTTCTAGCGGGTCCTACAATGAGCAGTTCTTC
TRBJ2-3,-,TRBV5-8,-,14,CASSLRLRIDTQYF,TGTGCCAGCAGTCTCAGGCTCCGCATCGATACGCAGTATTTT
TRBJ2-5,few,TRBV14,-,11,CASSASETQYF,TGTGCCAGCAGCGCCTCGGAGACCCAGTACTTC
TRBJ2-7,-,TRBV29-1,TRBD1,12,CSVHGQGKEQYF,TGCAGCGTCCACGGACAGGGAAAGGAGCAGTACTTC
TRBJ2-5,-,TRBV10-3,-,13,CAIGQQLQETQYF,TGTGCCATCGGTCAACAGCTACAAGAGACCCAGTACTTC
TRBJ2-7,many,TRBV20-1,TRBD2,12,CSASGGASEQYF,TGCAGTGCTAGCGGGGGGGCAAGTGAGCAGTACTTC